Below, one T cell receptor (beta chain) is given with its context. Its antigen is not identified. From germline, CDR1 is MRHNA and CDR2 SNTAGT. The CDR3 contains 12 residues. The ends were cut back, 5 bases at V and 2 bases at J, with 6 bases in the middle. This sample was taken from a study of T cell responses to AZD1222 COVID-19 vaccine. In the study overall: Pooled together were second doses at about 4 or about 12 weeks.

General study findings and limits: Spike as a whole was targeted by vaccine-associated CD4 TCRs, dominant at 160-218 and 743-854. Scientists sampled the repertoires only once the peak T cell response had passed.

Measured with immunoSEQ multiplex PCR; TCRdb has only the in-frame clones, and not every one. This table has 180,000 or so clones, 94% appearing once. This specimen was peripheral blood, taken on day 0 of AZD1222 vaccination. The chain uses TRBV6-4 and TRBJ1-2, with unresolved D. This clonotype originated in an adult in good health. CDR3 protein: CASSPDNYGYTF. The CDR3 DNA reads as TGTGCCAGCAGTCCCGACAACTATGGCTACACCTTC.